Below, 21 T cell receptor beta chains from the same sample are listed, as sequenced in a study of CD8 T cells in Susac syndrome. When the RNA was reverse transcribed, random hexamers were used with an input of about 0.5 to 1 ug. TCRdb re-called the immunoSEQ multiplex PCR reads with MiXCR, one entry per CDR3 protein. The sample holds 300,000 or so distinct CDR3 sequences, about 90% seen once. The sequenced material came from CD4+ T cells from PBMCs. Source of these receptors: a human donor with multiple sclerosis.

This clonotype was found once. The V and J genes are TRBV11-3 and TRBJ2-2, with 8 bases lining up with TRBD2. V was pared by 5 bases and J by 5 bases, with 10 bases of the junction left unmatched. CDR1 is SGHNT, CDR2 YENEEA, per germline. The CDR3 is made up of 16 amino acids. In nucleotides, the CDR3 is TGTGCCAGCAGCGCGGCCGGGACTAGGGGGACCGGGGAGCTGTTTTTT. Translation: CASSAAGTRGTGELFF.

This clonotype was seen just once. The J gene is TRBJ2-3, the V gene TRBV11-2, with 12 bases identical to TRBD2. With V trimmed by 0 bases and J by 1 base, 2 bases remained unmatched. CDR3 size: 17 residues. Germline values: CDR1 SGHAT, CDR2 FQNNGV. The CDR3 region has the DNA TGTGCCAGCAGCTTAGATCGACTAGCGGGGGGCACAGATACGCAGTATTTT. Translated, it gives CASSLDRLAGGTDTQYF.

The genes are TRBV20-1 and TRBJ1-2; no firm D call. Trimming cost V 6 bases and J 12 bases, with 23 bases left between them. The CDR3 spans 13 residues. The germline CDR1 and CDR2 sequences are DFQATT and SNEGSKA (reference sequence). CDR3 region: CSAPYSGSVRDTF. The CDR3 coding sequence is TGCAGTGCCCCCTACTCTGGGTCAGTTCGGGACACCTTC.

The CDR3 nucleotides are TGCGCCAGCAGGCCTGCGGCGGGGGGCACTGAAGCTTTCTTT. It translates to CASRPAAGGTEAFF. V is TRBV5-1 and J is TRBJ1-1; D may be TRBD1 (5 bases). V was trimmed by 5 bases and J by 4 bases, leaving 15 bases between them. The CDR3 totals 14 residues. In germline, CDR1 is SGHRS, CDR2 YFSETQ.

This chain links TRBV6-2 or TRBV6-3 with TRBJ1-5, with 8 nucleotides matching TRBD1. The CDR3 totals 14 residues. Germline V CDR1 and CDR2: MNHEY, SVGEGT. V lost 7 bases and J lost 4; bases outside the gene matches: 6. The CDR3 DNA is TGTGCCAGCACCCTCGGACAGGGTAATCAGCCCCAGCATTTT. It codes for CASTLGQGNQPQHF.

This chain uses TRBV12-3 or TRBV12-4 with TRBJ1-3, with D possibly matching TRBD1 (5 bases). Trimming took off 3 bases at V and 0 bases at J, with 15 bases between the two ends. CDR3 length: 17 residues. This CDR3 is CASSFKGSAGSGNTIYF. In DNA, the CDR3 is TGTGCCAGCAGTTTTAAGGGGTCAGCCGGCTCTGGAAACACCATATATTTT.

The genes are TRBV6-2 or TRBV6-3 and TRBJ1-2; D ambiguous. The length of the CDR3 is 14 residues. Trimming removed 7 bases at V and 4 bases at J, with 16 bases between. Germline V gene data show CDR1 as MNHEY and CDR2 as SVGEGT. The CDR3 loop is CASNYHLAFYGYTF. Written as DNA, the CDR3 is TGTGCCAGCAACTACCACTTGGCCTTCTATGGCTACACCTTC.

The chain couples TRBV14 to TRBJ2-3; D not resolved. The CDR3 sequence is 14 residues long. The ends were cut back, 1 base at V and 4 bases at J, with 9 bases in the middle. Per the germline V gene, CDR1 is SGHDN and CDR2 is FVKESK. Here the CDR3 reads CASSQVRSADTQYF. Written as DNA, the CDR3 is TGTGCCAGCAGCCAAGTCCGGAGCGCAGATACGCAGTATTTT.

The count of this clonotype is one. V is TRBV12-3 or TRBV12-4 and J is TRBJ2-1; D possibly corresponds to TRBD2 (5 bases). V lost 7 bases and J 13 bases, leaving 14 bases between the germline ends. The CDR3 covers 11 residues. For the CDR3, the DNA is TGTGCCAGCACATTGGGAGACTCCCAGTTCTTC. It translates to CASTLGDSQFF.

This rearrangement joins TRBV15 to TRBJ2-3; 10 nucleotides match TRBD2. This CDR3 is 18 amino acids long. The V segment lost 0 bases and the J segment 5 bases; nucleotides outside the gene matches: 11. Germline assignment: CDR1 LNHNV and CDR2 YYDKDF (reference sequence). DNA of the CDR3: TGTGCCACCAGCAGAGATCGAGATAGCGGGGGGCGTCAAGATACGCAGTATTTT. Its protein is CATSRDRDSGGRQDTQYF.

The CDR3 nucleotides are TGTGCCAGCACTCCGGGGGACAAAAACATTCAGTACTTC. It is translated as CASTPGDKNIQYF. The chain links TRBV12-3 or TRBV12-4 to TRBJ2-4; D possibly corresponds to TRBD2 (6 bases). Trimming removed 7 bases at V and 3 bases at J, with 10 bases between. The CDR3 runs 13 residues.

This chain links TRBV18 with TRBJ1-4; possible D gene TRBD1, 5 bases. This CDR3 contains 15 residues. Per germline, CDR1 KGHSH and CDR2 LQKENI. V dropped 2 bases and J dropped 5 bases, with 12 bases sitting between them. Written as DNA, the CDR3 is TGTGCCAGCTCACCAAGGGGTGGGACGAATGAAAAACTGTTTTTT. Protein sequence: CASSPRGGTNEKLFF.

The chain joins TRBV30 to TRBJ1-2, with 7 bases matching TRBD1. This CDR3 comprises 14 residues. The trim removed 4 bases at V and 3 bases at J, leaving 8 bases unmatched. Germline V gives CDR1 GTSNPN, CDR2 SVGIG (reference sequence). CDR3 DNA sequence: TGTGCCTGGACAGGGGGACCTACGGACTATGGCTACACCTTC. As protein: CAWTGGPTDYGYTF. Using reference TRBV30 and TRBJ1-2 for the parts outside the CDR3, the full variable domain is SQTIHQWPATLVQPVGSPLSLECTVEGTSNPNLYWYRQAAGRGLQLLFYSVGIGQISSEVPQNLSASRPQDRQFILSSKKLLLSDSGFYLCAWTGGPTDYGYTFGSGTRLTVV.

The DNA for the CDR3 is TGCGCCAGCAGTCAATCTGGGACGGCAAACAATCAGCCCCAGCATTTT. Protein: CASSQSGTANNQPQHF. This chain connects TRBV4-1 to TRBJ1-5; tentatively, D is TRBD1 (5 bases). The ends were cut back, 6 bases at V and 3 bases at J, with 18 bases in the middle. The CDR3 spans 16 residues. The V gene's germline CDR1 is MGHRA and CDR2 YSYEKL.

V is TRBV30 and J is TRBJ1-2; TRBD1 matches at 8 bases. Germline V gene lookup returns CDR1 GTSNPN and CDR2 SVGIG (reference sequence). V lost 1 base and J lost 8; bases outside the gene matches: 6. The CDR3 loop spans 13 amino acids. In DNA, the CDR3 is TGTGCCTGGAGTGAGGAGGACAGGGAAGGCTACACCTTC. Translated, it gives CAWSEEDREGYTF. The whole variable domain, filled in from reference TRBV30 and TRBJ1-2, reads SQTIHQWPATLVQPVGSPLSLECTVEGTSNPNLYWYRQAAGRGLQLLFYSVGIGQISSEVPQNLSASRPQDRQFILSSKKLLLSDSGFYLCAWSEEDREGYTFGSGTRLTVV.

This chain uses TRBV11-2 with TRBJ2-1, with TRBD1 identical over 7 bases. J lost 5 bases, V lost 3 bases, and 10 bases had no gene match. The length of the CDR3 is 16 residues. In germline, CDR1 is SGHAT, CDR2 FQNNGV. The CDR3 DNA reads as TGTGCCAGCAGCTTGACCCTCAGACAGGGTAACAATGAGCAGTTCTTC. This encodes CASSLTLRQGNNEQFF.

The chain's CDR3 is CASSAAGQGSYGYTF. The CDR3, as DNA: TGTGCCAGCAGCGCAGCGGGACAGGGGTCCTATGGCTACACCTTC. The chain has TRBV7-2 and TRBJ1-2, with TRBD1 matching over 10 bases. The J segment lost 4 bases and the V segment lost 5 bases, leaving 7 bases of the junction unmatched. Germline CDR1 reads SGHTA; CDR2 reads FQGNSA. There are 15 residues in the CDR3.

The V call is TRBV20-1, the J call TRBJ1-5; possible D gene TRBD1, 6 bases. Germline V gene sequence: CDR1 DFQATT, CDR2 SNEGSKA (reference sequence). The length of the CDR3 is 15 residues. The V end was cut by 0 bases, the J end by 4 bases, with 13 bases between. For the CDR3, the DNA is TGCAGTGCTAGAGATCCGCAGGGGATGAATCAGCCCCAGCATTTT. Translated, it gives CSARDPQGMNQPQHF.

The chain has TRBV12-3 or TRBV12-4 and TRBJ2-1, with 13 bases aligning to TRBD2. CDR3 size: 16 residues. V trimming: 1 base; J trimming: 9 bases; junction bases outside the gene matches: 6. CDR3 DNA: TGTGCCAGCAGTTTAGGGGGACTAGCGGGAATGGGTGAGCAGTTCTTC. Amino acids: CASSLGGLAGMGEQFF.

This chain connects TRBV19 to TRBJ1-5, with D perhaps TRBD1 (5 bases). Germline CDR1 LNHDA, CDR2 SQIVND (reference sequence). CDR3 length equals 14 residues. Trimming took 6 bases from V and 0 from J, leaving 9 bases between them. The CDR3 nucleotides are TGTGCCAGTAGCGGGACTCATAGCAATCAGCCCCAGCATTTT. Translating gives CASSGTHSNQPQHF. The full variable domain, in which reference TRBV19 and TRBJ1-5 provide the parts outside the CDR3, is DGGITQSPKYLFRKEGQNVTLSCEQNLNHDAMYWYRQDPGQGLRLIYYSQIVNDFQKGDIAEGYSVSREKKESFPLTVTSAQKNPTAFYLCASSGTHSNQPQHFGDGTRLSIL.

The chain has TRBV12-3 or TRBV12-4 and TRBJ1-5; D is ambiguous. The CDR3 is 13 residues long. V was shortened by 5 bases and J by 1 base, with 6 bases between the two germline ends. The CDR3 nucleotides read TGTGCCAGCAGTCCAATGAGCAATCAGCCCCAGCATTTT. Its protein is CASSPMSNQPQHF.